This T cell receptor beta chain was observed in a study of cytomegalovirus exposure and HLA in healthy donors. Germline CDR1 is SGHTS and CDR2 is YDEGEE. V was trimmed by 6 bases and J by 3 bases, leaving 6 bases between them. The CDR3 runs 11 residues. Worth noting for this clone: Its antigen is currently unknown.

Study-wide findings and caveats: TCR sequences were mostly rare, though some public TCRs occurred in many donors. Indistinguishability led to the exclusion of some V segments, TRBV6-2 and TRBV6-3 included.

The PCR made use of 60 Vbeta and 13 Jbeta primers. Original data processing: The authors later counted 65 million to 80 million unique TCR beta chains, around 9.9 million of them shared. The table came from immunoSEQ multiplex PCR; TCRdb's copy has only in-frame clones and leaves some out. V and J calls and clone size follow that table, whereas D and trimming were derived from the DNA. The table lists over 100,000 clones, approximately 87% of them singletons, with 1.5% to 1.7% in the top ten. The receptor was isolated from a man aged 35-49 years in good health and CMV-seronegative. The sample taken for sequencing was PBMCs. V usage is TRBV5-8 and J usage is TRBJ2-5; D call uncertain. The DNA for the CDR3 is TGTGCCAGCACCCGGGAAGAGACCCAGTACTTC. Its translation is CASTREETQYF. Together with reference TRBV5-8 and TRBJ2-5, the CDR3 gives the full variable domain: EAGVTQSPTHLIKTRGQQATLRCSPISGHTSVYWYQQALGLGLQFLLWYDEGEERNRGNFPPRFSGRQFPNYSSELNVNALELEDSALYLCASTREETQYFGPGTRLLVL.